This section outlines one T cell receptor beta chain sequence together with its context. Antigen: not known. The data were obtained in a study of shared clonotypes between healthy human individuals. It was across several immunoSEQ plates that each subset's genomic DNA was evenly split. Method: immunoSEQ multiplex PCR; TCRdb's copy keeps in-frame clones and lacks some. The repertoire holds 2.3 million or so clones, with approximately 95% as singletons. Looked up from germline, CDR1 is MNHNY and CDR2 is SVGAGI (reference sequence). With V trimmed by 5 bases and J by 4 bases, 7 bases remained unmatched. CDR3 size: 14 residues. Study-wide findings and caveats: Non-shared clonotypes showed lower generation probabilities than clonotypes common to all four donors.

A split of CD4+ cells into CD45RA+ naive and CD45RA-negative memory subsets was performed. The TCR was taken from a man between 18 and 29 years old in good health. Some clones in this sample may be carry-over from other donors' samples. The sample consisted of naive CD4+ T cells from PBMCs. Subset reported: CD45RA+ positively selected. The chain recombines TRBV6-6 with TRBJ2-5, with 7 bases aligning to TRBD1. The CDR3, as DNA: TGTGCCAGCAGTCGACAGGGCCGGCTAGAGACCCAGTACTTC. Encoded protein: CASSRQGRLETQYF.